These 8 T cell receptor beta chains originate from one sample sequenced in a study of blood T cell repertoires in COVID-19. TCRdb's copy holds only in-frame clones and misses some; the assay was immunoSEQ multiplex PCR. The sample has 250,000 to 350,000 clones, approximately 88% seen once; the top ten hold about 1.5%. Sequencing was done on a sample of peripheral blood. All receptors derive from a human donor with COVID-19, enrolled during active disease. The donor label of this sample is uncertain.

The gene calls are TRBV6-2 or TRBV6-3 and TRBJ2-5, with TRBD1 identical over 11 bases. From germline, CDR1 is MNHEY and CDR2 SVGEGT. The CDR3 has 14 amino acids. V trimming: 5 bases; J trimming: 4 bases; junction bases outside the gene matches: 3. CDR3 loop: CASSTGQGVETQYF. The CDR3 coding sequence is TGTGCCAGCAGTACGGGACAGGGGGTAGAGACCCAGTACTTC.

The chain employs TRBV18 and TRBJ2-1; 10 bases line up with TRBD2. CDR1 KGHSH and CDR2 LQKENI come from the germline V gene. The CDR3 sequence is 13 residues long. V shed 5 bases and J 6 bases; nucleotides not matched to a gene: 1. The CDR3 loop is CASSGTSANEQFF. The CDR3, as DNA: TGTGCCAGCTCAGGGACTAGCGCCAATGAGCAGTTCTTC.

The CDR3 DNA reads TGCGCCAGCAGCTTATACTCAACGGGGGGCGGCACAGATACGCAGTATTTT. This codes for CASSLYSTGGGTDTQYF. This rearrangement joins TRBV5-1 to TRBJ2-3; D perhaps matches TRBD2 (7 bases). Trimming pared 2 bases from V and 1 base from J, leaving 17 bases between. The CDR3 runs to 17 residues. Germline V gene sequence: CDR1 SGHRS, CDR2 YFSETQ.

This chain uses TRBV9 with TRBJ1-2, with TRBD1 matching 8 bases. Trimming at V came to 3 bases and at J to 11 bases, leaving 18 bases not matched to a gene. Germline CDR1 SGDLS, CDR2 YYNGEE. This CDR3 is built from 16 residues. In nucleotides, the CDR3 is TGTGCCAGCAGCGCCCTTACCGCAGGGGGCGATAAGGGTTACACCTTC. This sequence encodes CASSALTAGGDKGYTF.

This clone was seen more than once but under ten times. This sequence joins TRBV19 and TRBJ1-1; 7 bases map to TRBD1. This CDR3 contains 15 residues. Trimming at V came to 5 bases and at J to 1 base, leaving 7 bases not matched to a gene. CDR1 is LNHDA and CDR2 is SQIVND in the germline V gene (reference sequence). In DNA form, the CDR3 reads TGTGCCAGTAGTCCAGGGACAGCCGGGAACACTGAAGCTTTCTTT. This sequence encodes CASSPGTAGNTEAFF.

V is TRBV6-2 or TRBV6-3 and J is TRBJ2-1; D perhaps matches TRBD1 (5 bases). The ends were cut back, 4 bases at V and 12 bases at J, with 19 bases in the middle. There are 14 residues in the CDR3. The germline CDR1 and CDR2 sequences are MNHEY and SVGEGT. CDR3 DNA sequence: TGTGCCAGCAGTTCTGGGGCTATTCCTTGGCCGCAGTTCTTC. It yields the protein CASSSGAIPWPQFF.

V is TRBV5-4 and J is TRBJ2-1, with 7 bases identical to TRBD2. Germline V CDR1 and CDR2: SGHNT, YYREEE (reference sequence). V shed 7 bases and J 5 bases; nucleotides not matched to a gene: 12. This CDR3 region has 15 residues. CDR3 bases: TGTGCCAGCCGTGGGGAGGGAGGGTACCACAATGAGCAGTTCTTC. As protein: CASRGEGGYHNEQFF.

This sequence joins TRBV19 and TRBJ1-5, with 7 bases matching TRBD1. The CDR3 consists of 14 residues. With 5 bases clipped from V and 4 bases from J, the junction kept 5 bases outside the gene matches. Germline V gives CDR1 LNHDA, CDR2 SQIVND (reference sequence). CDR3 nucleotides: TGTGCCAGTAGTCCCCAGGGGGTTAATCAGCCCCAGCATTTT. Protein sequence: CASSPQGVNQPQHF.